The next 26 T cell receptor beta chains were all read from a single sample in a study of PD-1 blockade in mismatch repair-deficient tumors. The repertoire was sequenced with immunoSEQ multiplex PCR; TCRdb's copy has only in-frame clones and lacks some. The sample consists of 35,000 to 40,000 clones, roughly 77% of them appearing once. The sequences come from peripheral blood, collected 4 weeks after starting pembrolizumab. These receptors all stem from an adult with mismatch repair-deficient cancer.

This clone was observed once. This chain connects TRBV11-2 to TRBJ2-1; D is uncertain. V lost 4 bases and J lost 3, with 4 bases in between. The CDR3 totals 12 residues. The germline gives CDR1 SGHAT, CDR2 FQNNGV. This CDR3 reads CASSWDYNEQFF. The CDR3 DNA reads TGTGCCAGCAGCTGGGACTACAATGAGCAGTTCTTC.

CDR3 bases: TGTGCCAGCAGTCCCTGGGGTGGTCAGACCCAGTACTTC. Amino acid sequence: CASSPWGGQTQYF. V and J are TRBV9 and TRBJ2-5, with D hard to call. Trimming pared 5 bases from V and 6 bases from J, leaving 14 bases between. This CDR3 is 13 amino acids long. The germline V gene has CDR1 SGDLS and CDR2 YYNGEE.

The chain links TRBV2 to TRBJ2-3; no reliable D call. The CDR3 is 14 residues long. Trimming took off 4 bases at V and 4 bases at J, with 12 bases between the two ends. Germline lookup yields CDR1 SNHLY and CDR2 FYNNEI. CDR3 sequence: CASSVQGSPDTQYF. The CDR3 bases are TGTGCCAGCAGTGTGCAAGGGTCCCCAGATACGCAGTATTTT. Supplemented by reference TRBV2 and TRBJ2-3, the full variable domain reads EPEVTQTPSHQVTQMGQEVILRCVPISNHLYFYWYRQILGQKVEFLVSFYNNEISEKSEIFDDQFSVERPDGSNFTLKIRSTKLEDSAMYFCASSVQGSPDTQYFGPGTRLTVL.

Here the CDR3 DNA reads TGTGCCAGCAGCTTCTCCGGGACAGCTTCCTACGAGCAGTACTTC. Translation gives CASSFSGTASYEQYF. The chain joins TRBV7-9 to TRBJ2-7; 7 nucleotides align to TRBD1. CDR1 and CDR2 (germline): SEHNR, FQNEAQ (reference sequence). The CDR3 is made up of 15 amino acids. The V and J ends lost 3 bases and 1 base, in that order; junction bases with no gene match: 6. Looking up the rest from reference TRBV7-9 and TRBJ2-7 gives the full variable domain: DTGVSQNPRHKITKRGQNVTFRCDPISEHNRLYWYRQTLGQGPEFLTYFQNEAQLEKSRLLSDRFSAERPKGSFSTLEIQRTEQGDSAMYLCASSFSGTASYEQYFGPGTRLTVT.

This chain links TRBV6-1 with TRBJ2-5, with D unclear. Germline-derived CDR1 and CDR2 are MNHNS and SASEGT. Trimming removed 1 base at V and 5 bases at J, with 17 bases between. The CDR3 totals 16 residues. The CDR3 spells CASSEGGSPSWETQYF. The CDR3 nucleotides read TGTGCCAGCAGTGAAGGGGGTAGCCCGAGCTGGGAGACCCAGTACTTC.

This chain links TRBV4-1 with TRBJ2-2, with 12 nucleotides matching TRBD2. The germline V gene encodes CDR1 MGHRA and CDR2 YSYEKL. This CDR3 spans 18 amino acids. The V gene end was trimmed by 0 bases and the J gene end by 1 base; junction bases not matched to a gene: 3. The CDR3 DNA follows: TGCGCCAGCAGCCAAGAGCTAGCGGGAGGGCTGAACACCGGGGAGCTGTTTTTT. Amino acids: CASSQELAGGLNTGELFF.

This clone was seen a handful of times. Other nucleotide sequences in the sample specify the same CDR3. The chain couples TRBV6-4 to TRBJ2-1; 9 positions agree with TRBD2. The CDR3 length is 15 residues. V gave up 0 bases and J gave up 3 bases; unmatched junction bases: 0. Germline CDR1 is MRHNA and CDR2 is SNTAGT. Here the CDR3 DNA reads TGTGCCAGCAGTGACTCTAGCGGGAGCTACAATGAGCAGTTCTTC. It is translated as CASSDSSGSYNEQFF.

In nucleotides, the CDR3 is TGTGCCAGCAGGACGGGAGGGGGCCAAGAAAAACTGTTTTTT. The encoded protein is CASRTGGGQEKLFF. The chain uses TRBV2 and TRBJ1-4, with 7 bases matching TRBD1. The CDR3 length is 14 residues. Germline V lookup: CDR1 SNHLY, CDR2 FYNNEI. J was trimmed by 8 bases and V by 6 bases; bases with no gene match: 9.

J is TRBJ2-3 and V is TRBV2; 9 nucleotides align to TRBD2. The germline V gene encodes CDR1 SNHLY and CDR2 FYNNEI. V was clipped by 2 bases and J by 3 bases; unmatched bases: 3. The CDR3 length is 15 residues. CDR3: CASSELAGVTDTQYF. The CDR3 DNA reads TGTGCCAGCAGTGAATTAGCGGGAGTAACAGATACGCAGTATTTT.

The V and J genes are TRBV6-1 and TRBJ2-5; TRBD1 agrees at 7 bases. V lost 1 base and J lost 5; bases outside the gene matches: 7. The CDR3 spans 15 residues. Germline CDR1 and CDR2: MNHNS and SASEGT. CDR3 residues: CASSEGPGQRETQYF. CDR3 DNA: TGTGCCAGCAGTGAAGGGCCGGGACAGAGGGAGACCCAGTACTTC.

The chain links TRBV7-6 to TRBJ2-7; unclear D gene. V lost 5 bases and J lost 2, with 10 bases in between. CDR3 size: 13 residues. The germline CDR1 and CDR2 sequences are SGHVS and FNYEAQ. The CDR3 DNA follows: TGTGCCAGCAGCGAAAGAACCCCCTACGAGCAGTACTTC. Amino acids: CASSERTPYEQYF.

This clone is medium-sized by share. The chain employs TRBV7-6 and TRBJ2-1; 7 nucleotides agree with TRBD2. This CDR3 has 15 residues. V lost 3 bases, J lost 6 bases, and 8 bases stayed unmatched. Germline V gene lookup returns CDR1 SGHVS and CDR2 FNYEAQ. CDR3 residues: CASSLEAGTFNEQFF. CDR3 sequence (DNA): TGTGCCAGCAGCTTGGAAGCGGGAACTTTCAATGAGCAGTTCTTC. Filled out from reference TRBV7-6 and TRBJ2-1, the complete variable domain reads GAGVSQSPRYKVTKRGQDVALRCDPISGHVSLYWYRQALGQGPEFLTYFNYEAQQDKSGLPNDRFSAERPEGSISTLTIQRTEQRDSAMYRCASSLEAGTFNEQFFGPGTRLTVL.

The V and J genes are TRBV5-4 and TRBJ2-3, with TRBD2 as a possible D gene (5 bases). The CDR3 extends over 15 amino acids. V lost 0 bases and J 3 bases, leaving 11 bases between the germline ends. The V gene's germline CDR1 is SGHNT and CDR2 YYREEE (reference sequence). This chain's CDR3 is CASSLESGMTDTQYF. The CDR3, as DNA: TGTGCCAGCAGCTTGGAGTCGGGGATGACAGATACGCAGTATTTT. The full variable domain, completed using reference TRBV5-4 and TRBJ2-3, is ETGVTQSPTHLIKTRGQQVTLRCSSQSGHNTVSWYQQALGQGPQFIFQYYREEENGRGNFPPRFSGLQFPNYSSELNVNALELDDSALYLCASSLESGMTDTQYFGPGTRLTVL.

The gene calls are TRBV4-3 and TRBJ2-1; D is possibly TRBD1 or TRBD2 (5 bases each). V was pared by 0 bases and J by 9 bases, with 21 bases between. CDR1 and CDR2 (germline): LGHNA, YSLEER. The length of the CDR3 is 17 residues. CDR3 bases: TGCGCCAGCAGCCAAGAACCCCCCGGGACGGGCACGCGTGAGCAGTTCTTC. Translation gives CASSQEPPGTGTREQFF.

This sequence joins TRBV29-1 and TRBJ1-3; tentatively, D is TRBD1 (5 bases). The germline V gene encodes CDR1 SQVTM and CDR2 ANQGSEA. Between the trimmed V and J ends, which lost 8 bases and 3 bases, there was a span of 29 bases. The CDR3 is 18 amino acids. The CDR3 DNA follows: TGCAGCACAACACCAGGGCAGTATCAGGTCTGGGATGGAAACACCATATATTTT. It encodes CSTTPGQYQVWDGNTIYF.

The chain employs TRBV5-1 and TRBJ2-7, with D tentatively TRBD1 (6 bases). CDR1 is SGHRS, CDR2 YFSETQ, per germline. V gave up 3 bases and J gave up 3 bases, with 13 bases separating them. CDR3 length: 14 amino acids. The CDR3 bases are TGCGCCAGCAGCTACGGACAGACGGGCTACGAGCAGTACTTC. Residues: CASSYGQTGYEQYF.

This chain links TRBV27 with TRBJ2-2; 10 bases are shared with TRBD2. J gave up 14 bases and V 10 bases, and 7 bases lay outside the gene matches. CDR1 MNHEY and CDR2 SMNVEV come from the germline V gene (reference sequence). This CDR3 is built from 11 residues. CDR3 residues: CATRLAGVLFF. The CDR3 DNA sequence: TGTGCCACGCGGCTAGCGGGAGTCCTGTTTTTT.

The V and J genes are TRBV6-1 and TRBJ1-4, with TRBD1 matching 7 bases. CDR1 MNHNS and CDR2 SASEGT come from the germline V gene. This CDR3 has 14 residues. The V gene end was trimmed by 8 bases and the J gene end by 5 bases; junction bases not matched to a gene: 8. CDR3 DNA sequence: TGTGCCAGCTTACAACCGGGACAGAATGAAAAACTGTTTTTT. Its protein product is CASLQPGQNEKLFF.

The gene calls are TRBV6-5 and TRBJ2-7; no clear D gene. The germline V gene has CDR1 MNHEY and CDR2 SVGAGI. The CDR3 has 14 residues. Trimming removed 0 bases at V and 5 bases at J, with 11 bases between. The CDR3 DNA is TGTGCCAGCAGTTACTCGGGCAGACCGGACGAGCAGTACTTC. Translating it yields CASSYSGRPDEQYF.

CDR3 amino acids: CASSLVVLGESSYEQYF. The CDR3 DNA sequence: TGTGCCAGCAGCTTAGTGGTGTTAGGGGAGAGCTCCTACGAGCAGTACTTC. The rearrangement uses TRBV7-9 and TRBJ2-7; D is possibly TRBD1 or TRBD2 (5 bases each). CDR3 length equals 17 residues. V was trimmed by 1 base and J by 0 bases, leaving 16 bases between them. Germline V lookup: CDR1 SEHNR, CDR2 FQNEAQ (reference sequence).

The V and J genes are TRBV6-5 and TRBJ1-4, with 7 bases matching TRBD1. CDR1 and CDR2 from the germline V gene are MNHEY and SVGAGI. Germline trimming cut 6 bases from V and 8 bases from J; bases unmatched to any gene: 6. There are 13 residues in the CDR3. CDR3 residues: CASRRTGPEKLFF. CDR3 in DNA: TGTGCCAGCAGAAGGACAGGTCCCGAAAAACTGTTTTTT.

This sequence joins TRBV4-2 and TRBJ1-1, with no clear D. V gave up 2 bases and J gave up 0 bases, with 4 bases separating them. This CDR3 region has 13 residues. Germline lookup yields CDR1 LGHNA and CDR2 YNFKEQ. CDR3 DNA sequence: TGTGCCAGCAGCCAAATCTTGAACACTGAAGCTTTCTTT. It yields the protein CASSQILNTEAFF.

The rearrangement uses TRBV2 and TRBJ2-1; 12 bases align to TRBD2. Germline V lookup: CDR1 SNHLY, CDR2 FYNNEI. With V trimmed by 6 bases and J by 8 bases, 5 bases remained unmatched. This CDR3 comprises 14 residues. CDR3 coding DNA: TGTGCCAGCAGGGAGACTAGCGGGAGAGATGAGCAGTTCTTC. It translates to CASRETSGRDEQFF.

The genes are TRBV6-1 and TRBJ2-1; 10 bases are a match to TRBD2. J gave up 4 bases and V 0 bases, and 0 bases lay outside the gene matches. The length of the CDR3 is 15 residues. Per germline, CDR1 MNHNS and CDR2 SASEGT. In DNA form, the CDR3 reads TGTGCCAGCAGTGAAGCAGCGGGAGGGTACAATGAGCAGTTCTTC. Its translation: CASSEAAGGYNEQFF.

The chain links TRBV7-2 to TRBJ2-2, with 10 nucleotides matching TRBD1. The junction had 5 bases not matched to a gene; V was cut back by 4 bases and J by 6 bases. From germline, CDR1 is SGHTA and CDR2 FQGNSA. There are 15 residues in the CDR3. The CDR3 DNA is TGTGCCAGCAGCTCAAGGGACAGGGGTGCCGGGGAGCTGTTTTTT. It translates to CASSSRDRGAGELFF.

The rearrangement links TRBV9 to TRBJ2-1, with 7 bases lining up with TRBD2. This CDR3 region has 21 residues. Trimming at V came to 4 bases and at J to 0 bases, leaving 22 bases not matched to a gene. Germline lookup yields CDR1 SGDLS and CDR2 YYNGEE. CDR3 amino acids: CASSYPRGDYQIGSSYNEQFF. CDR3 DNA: TGTGCCAGCAGCTATCCACGTGGGGACTACCAAATTGGGAGCTCCTACAATGAGCAGTTCTTC.